The 7 T cell receptor beta chains given below trace back to one sample, sequenced in a study of blood T cell repertoires in COVID-19. Method: immunoSEQ multiplex PCR; TCRdb's copy keeps in-frame clones and lacks some. The sample contains some 110,000 clones, over 70% of which appear only once. Sequencing used peripheral blood. These receptors came from a woman in her 70s with acute or convalescent COVID-19.

V and J are TRBV5-1 and TRBJ2-7, with TRBD1 matching over 8 bases. The CDR3 totals 15 residues. From germline, CDR1 is SGHRS and CDR2 YFSETQ. J lost 1 base, V lost 0 bases, and 3 bases had no gene match. The CDR3 region has the DNA TGCGCCAGCAGCTTGGGCCAGGGGGCTTCCTACGAGCAGTACTTC. It yields the protein CASSLGQGASYEQYF.

The gene calls are TRBV5-4 and TRBJ2-3; 8 bases align to TRBD2. V shed 5 bases and J 2 bases; nucleotides not matched to a gene: 16. This CDR3 has 18 residues. CDR1 and CDR2 (germline): SGHNT, YYREEE (reference sequence). This CDR3 is CASRRGGASGSNTDTQYF. CDR3 bases: TGTGCCAGCAGACGGGGGGGGGCCAGCGGCTCAAACACAGATACGCAGTATTTT.

This clone was picked up one time. V and J are TRBV5-1 and TRBJ2-3, with a tentative D call TRBD1 (6 bases). The germline V gene encodes CDR1 SGHRS and CDR2 YFSETQ. The germline V and J ends were trimmed by 0 bases and 6 bases, with 14 bases remaining between them. The CDR3 runs 15 residues. As DNA, the CDR3 is TGCGCCAGCAGCTTGGCGGCAGGGGCCCTTGATACGCAGTATTTT. It yields the protein CASSLAAGALDTQYF.

The chain carries TRBV19 and TRBJ1-1; D is perhaps TRBD1 (5 bases). Trimming removed 7 bases from V and 4 bases from J, with 13 bases in between. Germline CDR1 reads LNHDA; CDR2 reads SQIVND (reference sequence). The CDR3 has 13 amino acids. CDR3 sequence: CASKGNQGTEAFF. As DNA, the CDR3 is TGTGCCAGTAAGGGGAATCAGGGCACTGAAGCTTTCTTT.

The chain links TRBV10-3 to TRBJ1-6; D ambiguous. This CDR3 region has 14 residues. CDR1 ENHRY and CDR2 SYGVKD come from the germline V gene. The germline V and J ends were trimmed by 2 bases and 5 bases, with 7 bases remaining between them. Here the CDR3 DNA reads TGTGCCATCAGTGAGGCGGGAAATAATTCACCCCTCCACTTT. Its translation: CAISEAGNNSPLHF.

The chain joins TRBV13 to TRBJ2-1; 13 positions agree with TRBD2. V was pared by 5 bases and J by 7 bases, with 11 bases of the junction left unmatched. The V gene's germline CDR1 is PRHDT and CDR2 FYEKMQ (reference sequence). The CDR3 runs 17 residues. The CDR3 protein is CASSLRLAGGLRNEQFF. CDR3 nucleotides: TGTGCCAGCAGCCTCCGACTAGCGGGGGGACTGAGGAATGAGCAGTTCTTC.

CDR3 amino acids: CSYNRGGATDTQYF. CDR3 sequence (DNA): TGCAGCTACAACAGGGGGGGGGCCACAGATACGCAGTATTTT. The rearrangement uses TRBV29-1 and TRBJ2-3, with a possible D match to TRBD1 (8 bases). Looked up from germline, CDR1 is SQVTM and CDR2 is ANQGSEA. The CDR3 has 14 amino acids. V dropped 8 bases and J dropped 2 bases, with 17 bases sitting between them.